These 6 T cell receptor beta chains share one sample of origin, sequenced in a study of blood T cell repertoires in COVID-19. Assay used: immunoSEQ multiplex PCR; TCRdb lists only in-frame clones, some missing. Here the sample spans 130,000 or so clones, 75% to 90% being singletons. Material for sequencing was peripheral blood. Receptors were obtained from a man aged 50 to 60 with active COVID-19.

The gene calls are TRBV15 and TRBJ1-4; the D gene is possibly TRBD1 (6 bases). CDR3 length: 16 amino acids. Germline V gene lookup returns CDR1 LNHNV and CDR2 YYDKDF (reference sequence). V shed 0 bases and J shed 7 bases, with 15 bases lying between them. The DNA of the CDR3 is TGTGCCACCAGCAGAGATCGGGGACAAGGGGCTGAAAAACTGTTTTTT. This encodes CATSRDRGQGAEKLFF.

This chain connects TRBV3-1 (or the pseudogene TRBV3-2) to TRBJ1-2; D is undetermined. CDR3 length: 15 residues. Germline CDR1 is LGHDT and CDR2 is YNNKEL (reference sequence). V was cut by 0 bases and J by 2 bases, with 10 bases left in between. The DNA for the CDR3 is TGTGCCAGCAGCCAAGATCCCAGGCCAAACTATGGCTACACCTTC. As protein: CASSQDPRPNYGYTF.

This clone was seen a few times. This sequence joins TRBV29-1 and TRBJ2-7; a weak D match, TRBD1 (6 bases). The CDR3 spans 14 residues. CDR1 and CDR2 from the germline V gene are SQVTM and ANQGSEA. Trimming shortened V by 6 bases and J by 1 base, and 16 bases separated the two germline ends. CDR3 coding DNA: TGCAGCGTCGCGACTCTTGGACAGTCCTACGAGCAGTACTTC. Its protein is CSVATLGQSYEQYF.

This chain connects TRBV12-3 or TRBV12-4 to TRBJ2-5; 10 bases are shared with TRBD1. V lost 5 bases, J lost 4 bases, and 1 base stayed unmatched. The CDR3 is made up of 13 amino acids. The CDR3 spells CASSRDRGETQYF. The CDR3 DNA reads TGTGCCAGCAGTCGGGACAGGGGAGAGACCCAGTACTTC.

This rearrangement joins TRBV19 to TRBJ1-4, with 7 bases that match TRBD1. The CDR3 runs to 13 residues. V gave up 11 bases and J gave up 5 bases; unmatched junction bases: 8. Germline loops: CDR1 LNHDA, CDR2 SQIVND (reference sequence). The CDR3 DNA reads as TGTGCCGTTGGGGCAGGGGGGAATGAAAAACTGTTTTTT. Amino acid sequence: CAVGAGGNEKLFF.

The chain links TRBV9 to TRBJ1-1; TRBD1 is a possible D gene (5 bases). Trimming cost V 0 bases and J 6 bases, with 6 bases left between them. The CDR3 covers 12 residues. Germline V gene sequence: CDR1 SGDLS, CDR2 YYNGEE. The CDR3 loop is CASSVGGAEAFF. CDR3 in DNA: TGTGCCAGCAGCGTAGGGGGGGCTGAAGCTTTCTTT.